The 8 T cell receptor beta chains reported below all come from one sample, sequenced in a study of T cells in Graves' hyperthyroidism and ophthalmopathy. RNA transcripts gave rise to amplified TCR beta CDR3 regions. First-round RT-PCR targeting the TCR CDR3 was performed with the HTBI primer set. TCRdb re-called the multiplex PCR reads through MiXCR, storing one row per CDR3 protein. The table lists fewer than 850,000 distinct CDR3 sequences, 15% to 20% of them singletons. The sequenced material came from blood. Receptors originate from a middle-aged man with Graves' hyperthyroidism.

The genes are TRBV19 and TRBJ1-5, with D perhaps TRBD1 (6 bases). Germline lookup yields CDR1 LNHDA and CDR2 SQIVND (reference sequence). CDR3 length: 17 amino acids. V lost 2 bases to trimming and J lost 0 bases, with 14 bases between them. For the CDR3, the DNA is TGTGCCAGTAGTATAACAGGGTATACAGATAGCAATCAGCCCCAGCATTTT. Encoded protein: CASSITGYTDSNQPQHF.

This clonotype was seen ten or more times. The J gene is TRBJ1-2, the V gene TRBV3-1; no reliable D call. This CDR3 has 12 residues. In germline, CDR1 is LGHDT, CDR2 YNNKEL (reference sequence). Trimming took 1 base from V and 6 from J, leaving 6 bases between them. This CDR3 reads CASSQVGDGYTF. In DNA form, the CDR3 reads TGTGCCAGCAGCCAAGTTGGGGATGGCTACACCTTC.

This chain links TRBV6-2 or TRBV6-3 with TRBJ2-1, with D perhaps assigned TRBD1 or TRBD2 (7 bases each). The CDR3 is made up of 14 amino acids. The germline gives CDR1 MNHEY, CDR2 SVGEGT. With 8 bases removed from V and 2 bases from J, the gap between germline ends came to 13 bases. CDR3 residues: CASFQGGAYNEQFF. Here the CDR3 DNA reads TGTGCCAGCTTTCAGGGGGGGGCCTACAATGAGCAGTTCTTC.

This clonotype was seen at least ten times. This chain's CDR3 is CASSLWAGAYEQYF. As DNA, the CDR3 is TGTGCCAGCAGTTTATGGGCAGGGGCCTACGAGCAGTACTTC. The rearrangement uses TRBV28 and TRBJ2-7; D might be TRBD1 (6 bases). CDR1 MDHEN and CDR2 SYDVKM come from the germline V gene. CDR3 length equals 14 residues. Trimming removed 0 bases at V and 2 bases at J, with 8 bases between.

Only a few counts were recorded for this clonotype. V gene TRBV18 combines with J gene TRBJ2-1; D possibly corresponds to TRBD1 (5 bases). CDR3 length equals 17 residues. From germline, CDR1 is KGHSH and CDR2 LQKENI. V was pared by 0 bases and J by 0 bases, with 12 bases between. The CDR3 loop is CASSPPRALSSYNEQFF. In nucleotides, the CDR3 is TGTGCCAGCTCACCACCCAGGGCTCTGAGCTCCTACAATGAGCAGTTCTTC. The whole variable domain, filled in from reference TRBV18 and TRBJ2-1, reads NAGVMQNPRHLVRRRGQEARLRCSPMKGHSHVYWYRQLPEEGLKFMVYLQKENIIDESGMPKERFSAEFPKEGPSILRIQQVVRGDSAAYFCASSPPRALSSYNEQFFGPGTRLTVL.

The V call is TRBV7-2, the J call TRBJ2-5; TRBD2 matches at 10 bases. The ends lost 1 base at V and 5 bases at J; junction bases unmatched: 7. Germline assignment: CDR1 SGHTA and CDR2 FQGNSA. The CDR3 length is 16 residues. Here the CDR3 DNA reads TGTGCCAGCAGCTTAGGGCTAGCGGGAGACGGGGAGACCCAGTACTTC. Its protein is CASSLGLAGDGETQYF.

This clonotype was detected a few times. This chain uses TRBV14 with TRBJ2-1; D possibly uses TRBD1 or TRBD2 (6 bases each). With 4 bases removed from V and 12 bases from J, the gap between germline ends came to 19 bases. Germline CDR1 SGHDN, CDR2 FVKESK. The CDR3 runs to 14 residues. In nucleotides, the CDR3 is TGTGCCAGCAGCCGCACTAGTAGGGGGGTTTCGCAGTTCTTC. The encoded protein is CASSRTSRGVSQFF.

The chain links TRBV20-1 to TRBJ1-1, with 10 bases matching TRBD1. CDR1 and CDR2 from the germline V gene are DFQATT and SNEGSKA (reference sequence). Germline trimming cut 6 bases from V and 4 bases from J; bases unmatched to any gene: 8. The CDR3 is made up of 14 amino acids. CDR3 residues: CSAPSRDRGTEAFF. In nucleotides, the CDR3 is TGCAGTGCCCCCAGTCGGGACAGGGGCACTGAAGCTTTCTTT.